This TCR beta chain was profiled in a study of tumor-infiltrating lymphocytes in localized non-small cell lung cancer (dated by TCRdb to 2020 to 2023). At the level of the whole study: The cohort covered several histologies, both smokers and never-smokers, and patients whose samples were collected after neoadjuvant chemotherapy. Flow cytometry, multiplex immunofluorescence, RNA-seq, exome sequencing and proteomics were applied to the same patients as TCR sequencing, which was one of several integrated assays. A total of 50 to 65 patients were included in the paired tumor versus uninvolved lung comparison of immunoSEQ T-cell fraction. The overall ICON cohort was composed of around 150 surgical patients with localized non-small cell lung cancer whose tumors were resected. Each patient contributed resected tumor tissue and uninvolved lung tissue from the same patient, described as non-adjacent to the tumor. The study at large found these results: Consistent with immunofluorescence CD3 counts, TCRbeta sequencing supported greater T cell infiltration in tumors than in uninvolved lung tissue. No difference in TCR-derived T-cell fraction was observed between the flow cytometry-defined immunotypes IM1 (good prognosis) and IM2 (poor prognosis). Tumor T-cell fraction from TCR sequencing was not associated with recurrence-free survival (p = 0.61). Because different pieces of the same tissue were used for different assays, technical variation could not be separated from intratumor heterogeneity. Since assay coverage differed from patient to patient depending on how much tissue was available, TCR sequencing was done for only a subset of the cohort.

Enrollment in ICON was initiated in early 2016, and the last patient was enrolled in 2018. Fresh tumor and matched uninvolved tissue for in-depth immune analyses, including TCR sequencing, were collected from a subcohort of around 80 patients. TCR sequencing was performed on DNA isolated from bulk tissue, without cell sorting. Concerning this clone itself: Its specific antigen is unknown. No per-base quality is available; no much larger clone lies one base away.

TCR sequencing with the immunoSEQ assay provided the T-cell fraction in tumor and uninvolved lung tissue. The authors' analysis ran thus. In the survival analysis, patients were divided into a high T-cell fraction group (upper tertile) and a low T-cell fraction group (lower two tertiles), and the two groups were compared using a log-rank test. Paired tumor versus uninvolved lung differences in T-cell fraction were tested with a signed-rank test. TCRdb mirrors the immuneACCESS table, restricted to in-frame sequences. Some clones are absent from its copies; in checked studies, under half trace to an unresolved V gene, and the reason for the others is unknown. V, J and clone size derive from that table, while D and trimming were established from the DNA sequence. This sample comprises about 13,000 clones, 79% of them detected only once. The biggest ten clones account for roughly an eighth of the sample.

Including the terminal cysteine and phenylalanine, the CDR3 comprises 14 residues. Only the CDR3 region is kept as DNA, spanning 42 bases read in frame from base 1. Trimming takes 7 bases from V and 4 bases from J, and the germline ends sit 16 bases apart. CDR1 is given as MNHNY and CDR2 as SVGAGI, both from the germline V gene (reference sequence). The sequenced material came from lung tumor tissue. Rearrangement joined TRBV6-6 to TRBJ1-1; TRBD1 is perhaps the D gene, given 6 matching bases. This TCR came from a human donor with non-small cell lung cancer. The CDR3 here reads CASIMDGGRTEAFF. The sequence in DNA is TGTGCCAGCATCATGGACGGGGGCCGCACTGAAGCTTTCTTT.